The 12 T cell receptor beta chains below were found in one sample sequenced in a study of blood T cells in healthy people across ages. For the second PCR, which ran for 7 to 11 cycles, a sample-barcoded 5' primer and a J-beta primer mix were used. TCRdb reprocessed the 5' RACE reads with MiXCR, giving one entry per CDR3 protein. The sample has 1.5 million to 2 million distinct CDR3 sequences, just under 50% seen once. Sequencing was performed on blood. The receptor source for this set is a woman between 40 and 55 years old in good health.

This clonotype appeared a single time. The genes are TRBV7-8 and TRBJ1-2; D remains ambiguous. Trimming removed 3 bases at V and 2 bases at J, with 13 bases between. Germline V gene lookup returns CDR1 SGHVS and CDR2 FQNEAQ. This CDR3 contains 15 residues. This CDR3 reads CASSLLRGPNYGYTF. CDR3 nucleotides: TGTGCCAGCAGCTTGTTACGCGGTCCCAACTATGGCTACACCTTC.

The chain recombines TRBV4-1 with TRBJ2-1; D is undetermined. CDR1 and CDR2 from the germline V gene are MGHRA and YSYEKL. Trimming removed 4 bases from V and 8 bases from J, with 12 bases in between. The CDR3 is made up of 13 amino acids. The DNA for the CDR3 is TGCGCCAGCAGCCGAGTTTCTATGGATGAGCAGTTCTTC. Residues: CASSRVSMDEQFF.

The J gene is TRBJ1-5, the V gene TRBV7-8; 8 bases agree with TRBD1. The CDR3 runs 14 residues. V dropped 5 bases and J dropped 3; count of bases not matched to a gene: 3. Germline CDR1 SGHVS, CDR2 FQNEAQ. Written as DNA, the CDR3 is TGTGCCAGCAGCCCGGACAGGGACAATCAGCCCCAGCATTTT. Translated, it gives CASSPDRDNQPQHF.

The chain uses TRBV29-1 and TRBJ1-5; D is ambiguous. This CDR3 comprises 13 residues. In germline, CDR1 is SQVTM, CDR2 ANQGSEA. With 4 bases removed from V and 3 bases from J, the gap between germline ends came to 10 bases. The CDR3 protein is CSVVVESNQPQHF. CDR3 in DNA: TGCAGCGTTGTGGTGGAGTCCAATCAGCCCCAGCATTTT.

The V gene is TRBV29-1, the J gene TRBJ1-2; D is unresolved. Germline V CDR1 and CDR2: SQVTM, ANQGSEA. This CDR3 has 15 residues. V was trimmed by 6 bases and J by 3 bases, leaving 20 bases between them. This CDR3 is CSVDDSDTSYYGYTF. CDR3 coding DNA: TGCAGCGTAGATGATAGCGACACATCATACTATGGCTACACCTTC.

This clonotype was observed a handful of times. The V and J genes are TRBV7-2 and TRBJ2-1; TRBD2 agrees at 9 bases. J lost 7 bases, V lost 1 base, and 8 bases had no gene match. Germline V gene sequence: CDR1 SGHTA, CDR2 FQGNSA. The CDR3 consists of 16 residues. CDR3 coding DNA: TGTGCCAGCAGCTTAGAAGGTAGCGGGGGCTATAATGAGCAGTTCTTC. Its translation is CASSLEGSGGYNEQFF.

The chain links TRBV7-9 to TRBJ2-5; 7 nucleotides align to TRBD1. Per germline, CDR1 SEHNR and CDR2 FQNEAQ (reference sequence). This CDR3 is 14 amino acids long. Trimming at V came to 5 bases and at J to 3 bases, leaving 6 bases not matched to a gene. The chain's CDR3 is CASSPTTGKETQYF. The CDR3, as DNA: TGTGCCAGCAGCCCAACGACAGGGAAAGAGACCCAGTACTTC.

This chain joins TRBV28 and TRBJ1-5, with D possibly matching TRBD1 (5 bases). Germline CDR1 reads MDHEN; CDR2 reads SYDVKM. Trimming cost V 1 base and J 2 bases, with 12 bases left between them. CDR3 length: 16 amino acids. CDR3 sequence reads: CASSLYPDIGNQPQHF. The CDR3 DNA reads TGTGCCAGCAGTTTATATCCGGACATTGGCAATCAGCCCCAGCATTTT.

This clonotype was picked up one time. DNA for the CDR3: TGTGCCACCAGTGAGACAGGGGCTGAAGCTTTCTTT. This translates into CATSETGAEAFF. The J gene is TRBJ1-1, the V gene TRBV24-1, with TRBD1 identical over 8 bases. With V trimmed by 4 bases and J by 6 bases, 0 bases remained unmatched. Germline V lookup: CDR1 KGHDR, CDR2 SFDVKD. The length of the CDR3 is 12 residues.

This chain joins TRBV9 and TRBJ1-5; tentatively, D is TRBD1 (6 bases). The V gene's germline CDR1 is SGDLS and CDR2 YYNGEE. This CDR3 contains 15 residues. Trimming removed 2 bases from V and 4 bases from J, with 13 bases in between. The CDR3 sequence: CASSVTGTLNQPQHF. CDR3 nucleotide sequence: TGTGCCAGCAGCGTGACCGGGACATTAAATCAGCCCCAGCATTTT.

The rearrangement links TRBV20-1 to TRBJ1-6, with TRBD1 matching 8 bases. This CDR3 spans 19 amino acids. CDR1 DFQATT and CDR2 SNEGSKA come from the germline V gene (reference sequence). The J segment lost 0 bases and the V segment lost 0 bases, leaving 10 bases of the junction unmatched. CDR3 region: CSARDQGALTSSYNSPLHF. CDR3 DNA: TGCAGTGCTAGAGATCAGGGGGCTTTAACCAGCTCCTATAATTCACCCCTCCACTTT.

The chain uses TRBV10-3 and TRBJ1-1, with 11 bases that match TRBD1. V trimming: 6 bases; J trimming: 6 bases; junction bases outside the gene matches: 6. In germline, CDR1 is ENHRY, CDR2 SYGVKD. CDR3 length: 14 residues. CDR3 in DNA: TGTGCCATCAGAGGGACAGGGGGTATATCTGAAGCTTTCTTT. Its translation: CAIRGTGGISEAFF.